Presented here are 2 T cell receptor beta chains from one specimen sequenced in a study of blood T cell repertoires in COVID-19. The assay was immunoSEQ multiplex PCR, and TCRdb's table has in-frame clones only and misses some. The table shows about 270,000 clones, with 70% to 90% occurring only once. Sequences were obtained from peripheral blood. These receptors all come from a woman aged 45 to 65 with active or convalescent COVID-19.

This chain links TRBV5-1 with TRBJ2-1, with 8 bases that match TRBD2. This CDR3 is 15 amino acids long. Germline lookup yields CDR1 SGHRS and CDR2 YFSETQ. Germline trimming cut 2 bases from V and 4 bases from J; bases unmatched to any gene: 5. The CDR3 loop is CASSLREGNYNEQFF. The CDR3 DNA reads TGCGCCAGCAGCTTACGGGAGGGCAATTACAATGAGCAGTTCTTC.

CDR3 sequence: CASSEALASTDTQYF. The CDR3 nucleotides read TGTGCCAGCAGTGAGGCCCTAGCGAGCACAGATACGCAGTATTTT. The gene calls are TRBV6-1 and TRBJ2-3; D might be TRBD2 (6 bases). Trimming removed 3 bases at V and 0 bases at J, with 10 bases between. The CDR3 spans 15 residues. Per germline, CDR1 MNHNS and CDR2 SASEGT.